The clone carrying this T cell receptor beta chain was recorded once. The antigen remains undetermined. The conserved phenylalanine or tryptophan normally closing the CDR3 is absent here, so this likely arose from a read error. This entry comes from a study of CD8+CD57+ T cells in acquired aplastic anemia. Study information: DNA recovered from sorted CD4+ and CD8+ cells had a mean of 3.2 ug. Healthy donors averaged roughly 11 million reads for CD4+ cells. General study results and limits: Shared by patients and controls, just under 30 CD8+ CDR3s were abundant in patients.

Template material for TCR beta VDJ and CDR3 profiling consisted of genomic DNA. TCRdb passed the reads through MiXCR, listing each CDR3 protein once. Among some 210,000 distinct CDR3 sequences listed, around 63% were seen once. In germline, CDR1 is LNHDA, CDR2 SQIVND (reference sequence). CDR3 length: 15 amino acids. Trimming stripped 1 base from V and 3 bases from J, with 13 bases between. This TCR was recovered from a human donor in good health. V is TRBV19 and J is TRBJ2-7; D possibly corresponds to TRBD1 (6 bases). Sequencing was performed on sorted CD4+, CD8+, or CD8+CD57+ T cells (not recorded which) from PBMCs. The CDR3 bases are TGTGCCAGTAGTATAGGACAGGTCGGAAACTACGAGCAGTACTCC. Translating gives CASSIGQVGNYEQYS.